Reported below is one T cell receptor beta chain. Its specificity is not known. Both 60 Vbeta primers and 13 Jbeta primers went into the PCR. Measured with immunoSEQ multiplex PCR; TCRdb has only the in-frame clones, and not every one. The record lists under 65,000 clones, of which the ten most abundant hold approximately 7%. The CDR3 is 13 amino acids. Germline loops: CDR1 LGHNA, CDR2 YSLEER. The germline V and J ends were trimmed by 6 bases and 3 bases, with 11 bases remaining between them. This specimen belongs to a study of cytomegalovirus exposure and HLA in healthy donors. Study outcomes and limitations: The dataset shows that most TCR sequences were rare, while some public TCRs occurred in many donors.

V is TRBV4-3 and J is TRBJ1-2; D uncertain. Sequences were obtained from PBMCs. The receptor's source is a woman between 35 and 50 years old in good health and CMV-seronegative. The DNA of the CDR3 is TGCGCCAGCAGATCAGACACCGACTATGGCTACACCTTC. Protein: CASRSDTDYGYTF.